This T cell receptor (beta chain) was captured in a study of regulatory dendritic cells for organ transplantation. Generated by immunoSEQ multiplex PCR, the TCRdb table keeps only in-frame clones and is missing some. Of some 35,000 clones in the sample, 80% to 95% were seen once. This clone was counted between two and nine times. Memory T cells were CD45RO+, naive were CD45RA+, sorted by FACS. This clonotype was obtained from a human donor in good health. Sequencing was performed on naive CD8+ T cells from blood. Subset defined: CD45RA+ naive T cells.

DNA for the CDR3: TGTGCCAGCAGCTTTGGGACAACCAACTATGGCTACACCTTC. It specifies CASSFGTTNYGYTF. The gene calls are TRBV5-6 and TRBJ1-2; D perhaps matches TRBD1 (6 bases). CDR3 length equals 14 residues. Germline V gene lookup returns CDR1 SGHDT and CDR2 YYEEEE. V dropped 2 bases and J dropped 2 bases, with 10 bases sitting between them.